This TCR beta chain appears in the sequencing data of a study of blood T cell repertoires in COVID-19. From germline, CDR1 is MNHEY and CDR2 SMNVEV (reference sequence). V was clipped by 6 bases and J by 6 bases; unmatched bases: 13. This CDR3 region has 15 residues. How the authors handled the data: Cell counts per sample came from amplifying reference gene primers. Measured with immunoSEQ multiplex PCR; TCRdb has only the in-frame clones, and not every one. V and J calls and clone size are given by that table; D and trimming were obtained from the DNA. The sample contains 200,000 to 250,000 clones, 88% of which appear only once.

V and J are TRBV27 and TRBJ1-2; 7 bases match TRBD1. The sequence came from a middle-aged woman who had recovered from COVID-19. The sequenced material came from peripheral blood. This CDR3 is CASRTGTSRNDGYTF. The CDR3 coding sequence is TGTGCCAGCAGGACAGGGACATCTAGAAATGATGGCTACACCTTC.